Below, 19 T cell receptor beta chains from the same sample are listed, as sequenced in a study of T cell responses to AZD1222 COVID-19 vaccine. Libraries were prepared by immunoSEQ multiplex PCR; TCRdb keeps only in-frame clonotypes and omits some of them. The repertoire holds roughly 150,000 clones, with roughly nine tenths as singletons. The source was peripheral blood, collected 28 days after the second AZD1222 dose. These receptors were collected from an adult who received the AZD1222 COVID-19 vaccine.

V gene TRBV6-6 combines with J gene TRBJ1-2, with TRBD1 as a possible D gene (6 bases). V gave up 4 bases and J gave up 3 bases, with 9 bases separating them. The CDR3 covers 13 residues. Germline CDR1 reads MNHNY; CDR2 reads SVGAGI (reference sequence). This CDR3 reads CASSFRQDYGYTF. CDR3 DNA sequence: TGTGCCAGCAGTTTCCGACAGGACTATGGCTACACCTTC.

The J gene is TRBJ2-3, the V gene TRBV21-1; TRBD2 was called by the table and not checked on the DNA. TRBV21-1 has pseudogene status. This CDR3 region has 18 residues. The CDR3 here is CARGASKYSGESTDTQYF. The CDR3, as DNA: TGTGCCAGGGGCGCGTCAAAATATAGCGGGGAAAGCACAGATACGCAGTATTTT.

This clone came up a few times. The chain joins TRBV18 to TRBJ1-2, with 8 bases matching TRBD1. The CDR3 sequence is 15 residues long. The germline CDR1 and CDR2 sequences are KGHSH and LQKENI. V lost 3 bases to trimming and J lost 0 bases; unmatched junction nucleotides: 3. The CDR3 region has the DNA TGTGCCAGCTCACCCGCGGGACAGGCTAACTATGGCTACACCTTC. Translated, it gives CASSPAGQANYGYTF. Combining the CDR3 with reference TRBV18 and TRBJ1-2 gives the whole variable domain NAGVMQNPRHLVRRRGQEARLRCSPMKGHSHVYWYRQLPEEGLKFMVYLQKENIIDESGMPKERFSAEFPKEGPSILRIQQVVRGDSAAYFCASSPAGQANYGYTFGSGTRLTVV.

CDR3 sequence reads: CASSLAVQGNTIYF. As DNA, the CDR3 is TGTGCCAGCAGCTTAGCGGTTCAGGGTAACACCATATATTTT. The chain is built from TRBV7-2 and TRBJ1-3, with TRBD1 as a possible D gene (5 bases). From germline, CDR1 is SGHTA and CDR2 FQGNSA. The CDR3 is 14 residues long. V lost 0 bases and J lost 7, with 10 bases in between. The full variable domain, with the rest looked up from reference TRBV7-2 and TRBJ1-3, is GAGVSQSPSNKVTEKGKDVELRCDPISGHTALYWYRQSLGQGLEFLIYFQGNSAPDKSGLPSDRFSAERTGGSVSTLTIQRTQQEDSAVYLCASSLAVQGNTIYFGEGSWLTVV.

This rearrangement joins TRBV27 to TRBJ1-6, with TRBD1 as a possible D gene (5 bases). This CDR3 contains 15 residues. Germline CDR1 MNHEY, CDR2 SMNVEV (reference sequence). V lost 3 bases and J lost 3, with 9 bases in between. In DNA form, the CDR3 reads TGTGCCAGCAGTTTTGGGCAGGGCTATAATTCACCCCTCCACTTT. As protein: CASSFGQGYNSPLHF.

The sample holds one count of this clone. The chain has TRBV12-3 or TRBV12-4 and TRBJ1-1; no clear D gene. This CDR3 comprises 13 residues. V was pared by 5 bases and J by 0 bases, with 7 bases between. The CDR3, as DNA: TGTGCCAGCAGTCTTCGAATGAACACTGAAGCTTTCTTT. It is translated as CASSLRMNTEAFF.

V is TRBV25-1 and J is TRBJ1-4; D gene unclear. This CDR3 comprises 15 residues. V lost 3 bases, J lost 6 bases, and 14 bases lay in between. Germline V gene sequence: CDR1 MGHDK, CDR2 SYGVNS. CDR3 sequence reads: CASSDRVAQDEKLFF. The DNA for the CDR3 is TGTGCCAGCAGTGACCGGGTGGCGCAGGATGAAAAACTGTTTTTT.

The CDR3 DNA reads TGTGCCAGCAGCCCGGACACTAACTATGGCTACACCTTC. Amino acid sequence: CASSPDTNYGYTF. The chain employs TRBV6-6 and TRBJ1-2, with D perhaps matching TRBD1 (5 bases). V was clipped by 6 bases and J by 0 bases, with 8 bases between them. The V gene's germline CDR1 is MNHNY and CDR2 SVGAGI (reference sequence). The CDR3 is made up of 13 amino acids.

V usage is TRBV5-8 and J usage is TRBJ1-2, with a tentative D call TRBD1 (5 bases). The germline CDR1 and CDR2 sequences are SGHTS and YDEGEE. Between the trimmed V and J ends, which lost 0 bases and 1 base, there was a span of 16 bases. The CDR3 length is 17 residues. CDR3 nucleotide sequence: TGTGCCAGCAGCTTGGATGACAGAGCGCTACTTAACTATGGCTACACCTTC. It translates to CASSLDDRALLNYGYTF.

The chain uses TRBV6-1 and TRBJ1-6; D unresolved. The germline gives CDR1 MNHNS, CDR2 SASEGT. V lost 4 bases, J lost 0 bases, and 19 bases lay in between. The CDR3 is 19 amino acids. In DNA, the CDR3 is TGTGCCAGCAGTGGGTTCCTGGGCAGGTCGAGCTCCTATAATTCACCCCTCCACTTT. This gives the protein CASSGFLGRSSSYNSPLHF.

V is TRBV11-2 and J is TRBJ2-1; 12 positions agree with TRBD2. J gave up 0 bases and V 5 bases, and 2 bases lay outside the gene matches. The length of the CDR3 is 16 residues. CDR1 is SGHAT, CDR2 FQNNGV, per germline. The CDR3 DNA follows: TGTGCCAGCAGCCGGACTAGCGGGAACTCCTACAATGAGCAGTTCTTC. It is translated as CASSRTSGNSYNEQFF.

This clone was detected only a few times. V and J are TRBV30 and TRBJ1-2; maybe TRBD1 (6 bases). There are 14 residues in the CDR3. V lost 3 bases to trimming and J lost 8 bases, with 19 bases between them. Germline CDR1 and CDR2: GTSNPN and SVGIG (reference sequence). The CDR3 nucleotides read TGTGCCTGGAGAGAGGGGAAAACAGGGTTCGGCTACACCTTC. This gives the protein CAWREGKTGFGYTF.

The chain employs TRBV6-5 and TRBJ1-6; tentatively, D is TRBD1 (5 bases). V was trimmed by 6 bases and J by 5 bases, leaving 14 bases between them. Per the germline V gene, CDR1 is MNHEY and CDR2 is SVGAGI. This CDR3 contains 15 residues. CDR3 sequence: CASRITGTHNSPLHF. For the CDR3, the DNA is TGTGCCAGCAGGATAACCGGGACCCATAATTCACCCCTCCACTTT.

The J gene is TRBJ2-6, the V gene TRBV30, with a weak D call TRBD2 (5 bases). Per the germline V gene, CDR1 is GTSNPN and CDR2 is SVGIG (reference sequence). The CDR3 has 16 amino acids. V was shortened by 0 bases and J by 0 bases, with 9 bases between the two germline ends. This CDR3 reads CAWSVLGSSGANVLTF. Written as DNA, the CDR3 is TGTGCCTGGAGTGTATTAGGGAGCTCTGGGGCCAACGTCCTGACTTTC.

The chain employs TRBV24-1 and TRBJ2-3, with a weak D call TRBD1 (5 bases). There are 15 residues in the CDR3. From germline, CDR1 is KGHDR and CDR2 SFDVKD. V lost 8 bases to trimming and J lost 4 bases, with 18 bases between them. This CDR3 reads CATKGSSILPDTQYF. CDR3 DNA sequence: TGTGCCACCAAGGGGTCTAGTATTCTTCCAGATACGCAGTATTTT.

V is TRBV19 and J is TRBJ1-5; the D is unclear. This CDR3 is 13 amino acids long. Trimming removed 2 bases from V and 2 bases from J, with 4 bases in between. CDR1 and CDR2 from the germline V gene are LNHDA and SQIVND (reference sequence). This CDR3 reads CASSILRNQPQHF. The CDR3 nucleotides are TGTGCCAGTAGTATACTACGCAATCAGCCCCAGCATTTT.

This chain uses TRBV18 with TRBJ1-1, with TRBD1 matching 7 bases. The ends lost 2 bases at V and 1 base at J; junction bases unmatched: 4. The CDR3 is 15 amino acids. Germline V gene sequence: CDR1 KGHSH, CDR2 LQKENI. CDR3 DNA: TGTGCCAGCTCACCAAAGGCAGGGGGGAACACTGAAGCTTTCTTT. This sequence encodes CASSPKAGGNTEAFF.

The chain carries TRBV30 and TRBJ2-3; 12 bases agree with TRBD1. Germline-derived CDR1 and CDR2 are GTSNPN and SVGIG (reference sequence). This CDR3 has 15 residues. The trim removed 0 bases at V and 4 bases at J, leaving 2 bases unmatched. This chain's CDR3 is CAWSVGTGGPDTQYF. CDR3 coding DNA: TGTGCCTGGAGTGTTGGGACAGGGGGCCCAGATACGCAGTATTTT.

The gene calls are TRBV20-1 and TRBJ1-1; D call uncertain. Germline V gene lookup returns CDR1 DFQATT and CDR2 SNEGSKA (reference sequence). V was cut by 3 bases and J by 3 bases, with 8 bases left in between. The CDR3 extends over 12 amino acids. The CDR3 DNA sequence: TGCAGTGCTAGTGGTGGGTACACTGAAGCTTTCTTT. This sequence encodes CSASGGYTEAFF.